This T cell receptor beta chain is drawn from a study of CD8 T cells in ankylosing spondylitis. Study-wide points: As reported, disease-linked clones showed significant enrichment in matched ankylosing spondylitis synovial fluid. A TCR beta motif made of about 8 highly homologous variants seemed typical of ankylosing spondylitis blood. A number of the motif variants had already been described in reactive arthritis synovial fluid and blood.

There are many counts of this clonotype. The antigen is unknown. With 5 bases clipped from V and 3 bases from J, the junction kept 3 bases outside the gene matches. CDR1 and CDR2 (germline): LNHNV, YYDKDF (reference sequence). The CDR3 spans 14 residues. Quantitative molecular-barcoded 5'-RACE generated the TCR beta libraries. TCRdb used MiXCR to reprocess the 5' RACE reads, holding one entry per CDR3 protein. The sample holds about 240,000 distinct CDR3 sequences; around 9.1% are singletons and the top ten take 6.5% to 7%. The receptor was isolated from a male donor with ankylosing spondylitis or in good health (not recorded which). Sequenced: blood, either unsorted or a sorted T cell fraction (not recorded which). The rearrangement links TRBV15 to TRBJ2-1; 8 bases fit TRBD2. The chain's CDR3 is CATSRGGIYNEQFF. Written as DNA, the CDR3 is TGTGCCACCAGCCGGGGGGGGATCTACAATGAGCAGTTCTTC.